This T cell receptor beta chain was captured by sequencing in a study of identical twins. This clonotype was seen repeatedly, ten times or more. The antigen is undetermined. Study findings and constraints: Out-of-frame alpha sequences that twins shared showed excess low generation probability. Within monozygotic twins, out-of-frame TCR alpha sharing was underestimated by the models.

The V and J ends lost 3 bases and 7 bases, in that order; junction bases with no gene match: 4. CDR1 and CDR2 (germline): SEHNR, FQNEAQ (reference sequence). The CDR3 has 14 amino acids. Every donor was a healthy Caucasian. Unique molecular identifiers were present on the cDNA, and a universal primer site came from template switching. Each CDR3 protein is one row after TCRdb ran MiXCR on the 5' RACE reads. The sample has about 1.7 million distinct CDR3 sequences; about 32% are singletons. The chain recombines TRBV7-9 with TRBJ1-4; 8 bases fit TRBD1. The receptor was derived from a newborn girl in good health. Sequenced material: cord blood. The chain's CDR3 is CASSFGTGVEKLFF. CDR3 DNA sequence: TGTGCCAGCAGCTTCGGGACAGGTGTTGAAAAACTGTTTTTT. Filled out from reference TRBV7-9 and TRBJ1-4, the complete variable domain reads DTGVSQNPRHKITKRGQNVTFRCDPISEHNRLYWYRQTLGQGPEFLTYFQNEAQLEKSRLLSDRFSAERPKGSFSTLEIQRTEQGDSAMYLCASSFGTGVEKLFFGSGTQLSVL.